Sequencing of this TCR beta chain was carried out in a study of blood T cell repertoires in COVID-19. Looking at the study overall: There were acute and convalescent COVID-19 samples, and they came from the United States, Italy and Spain.

In the original workflow: How many nucleated cells were present was estimated from reference gene primer amplification. Produced via immunoSEQ multiplex PCR; TCRdb's table is partial and in-frame only. The D gene and trimming were derived from the DNA, and the V and J assignments and clone size from that table. The profile shows around 100,000 clones, 82% of them singletons. The ends were cut back, 0 bases at V and 5 bases at J, with 11 bases in the middle. There are 15 residues in the CDR3. The V gene's germline CDR1 is SGHRS and CDR2 YFSETQ. The chain has TRBV5-1 and TRBJ2-2; D unclear. The sequencing sample was made of peripheral blood. The source is a man between 70 and 80 years old with acute or convalescent COVID-19. The CDR3 coding sequence is TGCGCCAGCAGCTTGGGGCCACGTTTTACCGGGGAGCTGTTTTTT. It translates to CASSLGPRFTGELFF.